These 11 T cell receptor beta chains originate from one sample sequenced in a study of blood T cell repertoires in COVID-19. The table came from immunoSEQ multiplex PCR; TCRdb's copy has only in-frame clones and leaves some out. The table includes some 300,000 clones, 90% detected once. Input material: PBMCs or T cells enriched from blood (not recorded which). The receptors come from a woman younger than 35 with acute COVID-19.

This chain links TRBV5-8 with TRBJ1-1; 9 bases are a match to TRBD1. The trim removed 4 bases at V and 4 bases at J, leaving 8 bases unmatched. CDR3 length: 15 amino acids. In germline, CDR1 is SGHTS, CDR2 YDEGEE. CDR3 protein: CASSMGPGQGTEAFF. CDR3 coding DNA: TGTGCCAGCAGCATGGGGCCGGGACAGGGCACTGAAGCTTTCTTT.

The rearrangement uses TRBV6-5 and TRBJ1-2, with 8 positions matching TRBD1. The CDR3 extends over 13 amino acids. With V trimmed by 5 bases and J by 4 bases, 3 bases remained unmatched. Germline CDR1 and CDR2: MNHEY and SVGAGI. The CDR3 DNA follows: TGTGCCAGCAGTCTCCAGGGGGCCTATGGCTACACCTTC. Its translation: CASSLQGAYGYTF.

The chain recombines TRBV5-1 with TRBJ2-3; 7 positions agree with TRBD2. Trimming removed 2 bases from V and 2 bases from J; junction bases left unmatched: 2. Germline CDR1 is SGHRS and CDR2 is YFSETQ. The CDR3 sequence is 14 residues long. DNA of the CDR3: TGCGCCAGCAGCTTAGCGGGACTCACAGATACGCAGTATTTT. This translates into CASSLAGLTDTQYF.

The DNA for the CDR3 is TGTGCCAGCAGCTGGGGGGAGGGCACTGAAGCTTTCTTT. It specifies CASSWGEGTEAFF. This chain uses TRBV7-9 with TRBJ1-1, with D perhaps matching TRBD1 (5 bases). Between the trimmed V and J ends, which lost 4 bases and 4 bases, there was a span of 10 bases. The CDR3 covers 13 residues. CDR1 and CDR2 (germline): SEHNR, FQNEAQ (reference sequence).

With regard to this clone: This specimen includes other DNA sequences encoding the same CDR3. The chain combines TRBV5-1 with TRBJ2-2; no reliable D call. The CDR3 is 15 amino acids. The V gene's germline CDR1 is SGHRS and CDR2 YFSETQ. Trimming stripped 0 bases from V and 2 bases from J, with 8 bases between. Here the CDR3 reads CASSLATDNTGELFF. CDR3 DNA: TGCGCCAGCAGCTTGGCCACAGATAACACCGGGGAGCTGTTTTTT.

In this sample, this clone turned up many times. Within the sample, other DNA sequences also encode this same CDR3. The chain employs TRBV5-5 and TRBJ2-7, with unresolved D. Trimming left V 2 bases short and J 3 bases short, with 6 bases between. The CDR3 consists of 12 residues. Germline CDR1 and CDR2: SGHKS and YYEKEE (reference sequence). CDR3 residues: CASSFADYEQYF. CDR3 nucleotides: TGTGCCAGCAGCTTCGCGGACTACGAGCAGTACTTC.

This chain connects TRBV11-3 to TRBJ2-3, with TRBD2 identical over 14 bases. The germline CDR1 and CDR2 sequences are SGHNT and YENEEA. J lost 5 bases, V lost 5 bases, and 6 bases had no gene match. CDR3 length: 16 residues. The CDR3 spells CASSVGLAGVRDTQYF. The CDR3 nucleotides are TGTGCCAGCAGCGTGGGACTAGCGGGAGTGAGAGATACGCAGTATTTT.

The rearrangement uses TRBV28 and TRBJ1-5; D possibly corresponds to TRBD1 (6 bases). Germline lookup yields CDR1 MDHEN and CDR2 SYDVKM. This CDR3 has 14 residues. V was shortened by 5 bases and J by 5 bases, with 13 bases between the two germline ends. CDR3: CASSPGQPHQPQHF. In DNA form, the CDR3 reads TGTGCCAGCAGTCCCGGACAGCCTCATCAGCCCCAGCATTTT.

V is TRBV28 and J is TRBJ2-7, with 7 bases that match TRBD2. CDR3 size: 17 residues. Germline values: CDR1 MDHEN, CDR2 SYDVKM. V trimming: 5 bases; J trimming: 0 bases; junction bases outside the gene matches: 13. CDR3 residues: CASSPGPTSRSSYEQYF. Written as DNA, the CDR3 is TGTGCCAGCAGTCCGGGGCCGACTAGCCGAAGCTCCTACGAGCAGTACTTC.

This chain joins TRBV25-1 and TRBJ2-4; 8 positions agree with TRBD2. The length of the CDR3 is 14 residues. V lost 2 bases, J lost 7 bases, and 4 bases stayed unmatched. Germline V CDR1 and CDR2: MGHDK, SYGVNS. The CDR3 DNA is TGTGCCAGCAGTGAAGTTGGCGGGAGGAACATTCAGTACTTC. Its protein product is CASSEVGGRNIQYF.

The rearrangement links TRBV18 to TRBJ1-4, with D tentatively TRBD1 (6 bases). The CDR3 has 16 residues. Trimming removed 1 base from V and 0 bases from J, with 9 bases in between. Germline assignment: CDR1 KGHSH and CDR2 LQKENI. The chain's CDR3 is CASSPRTVATNEKLFF. The CDR3, as DNA: TGTGCCAGCTCACCACGGACAGTTGCAACTAATGAAAAACTGTTTTTT.